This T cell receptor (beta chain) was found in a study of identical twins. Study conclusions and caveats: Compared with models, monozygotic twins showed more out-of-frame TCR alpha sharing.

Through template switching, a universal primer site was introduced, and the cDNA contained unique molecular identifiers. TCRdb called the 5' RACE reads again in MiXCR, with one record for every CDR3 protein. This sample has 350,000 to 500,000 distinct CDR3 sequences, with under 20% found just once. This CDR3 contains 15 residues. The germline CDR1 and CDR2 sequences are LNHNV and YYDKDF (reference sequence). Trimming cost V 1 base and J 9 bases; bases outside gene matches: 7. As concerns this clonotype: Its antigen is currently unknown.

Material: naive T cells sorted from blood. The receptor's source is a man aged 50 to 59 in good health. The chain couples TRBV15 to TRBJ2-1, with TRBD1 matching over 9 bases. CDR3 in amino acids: CATSRVGQGGGEQFF. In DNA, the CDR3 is TGTGCCACCAGCAGAGTGGGACAGGGTGGAGGTGAGCAGTTCTTC. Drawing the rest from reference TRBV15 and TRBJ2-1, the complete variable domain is DAMVIQNPRYQVTQFGKPVTLSCSQTLNHNVMYWYQQKSSQAPKLLFHYYDKDFNNEADTPDNFQSRRPNTSFCFLDIRSPGLGDTAMYLCATSRVGQGGGEQFFGPGTRLTVL.